The rows below give T cell receptor beta chains drawn from one sample of a study of T cells in localized non-small cell lung cancer. Profiled with immunoSEQ multiplex PCR; TCRdb holds only in-frame clones, not every one. This repertoire shows 20,000 or so clones, just over 90% found once; its top ten account for 6% to 7.5%. The sequences come from peripheral blood, collected before any cancer treatment. The receptors were sampled from a woman aged 35 to 69 with stage I lung adenocarcinoma. The CDR3 runs from the conserved cysteine through the conserved F or W. D genes are given only for firm matches.

DNA	CDR3	V	J	D
TGTGCCAGCAGCTTAGATAGTGGCACAGATACGCAGTATTTT	CASSLDSGTDTQYF	TRBV7-2	TRBJ2-3	-
TGTGCCAGCAGTTTAGCCAGGGAGGCCTCAGTGCGGTATGGCTACACCTTC	CASSLAREASVRYGYTF	TRBV28	TRBJ1-2	-
TGTGCCAGCAGTGAACTATTCCAAGAGACCCAGTACTTC	CASSELFQETQYF	TRBV2	TRBJ2-5	-
TGTGCCAGCAGCCTCGACCCGGTTGAGACTGAAGCTTTCTTT	CASSLDPVETEAFF	TRBV28	TRBJ1-1	-
TGTGCCAGTAGTGAAGACGGGGGTAGCACTGAAGCTTTCTTT	CASSEDGGSTEAFF	TRBV19	TRBJ1-1	-
TGTGCCTGGAGTGTACAGAGAGAGACCCAGTACTTC	CAWSVQRETQYF	TRBV30	TRBJ2-5	-
TGTGCCAGCAGTGAACCGGGGAGTGGCACCAAAAACATTCAGTACTTC	CASSEPGSGTKNIQYF	TRBV25-1	TRBJ2-4	-
TGTGCCACCGGGACTAGCGGGAGCACAGATACGCAGTATTTT	CATGTSGSTDTQYF	TRBV10-3	TRBJ2-3	TRBD2
TGTGCCAGCAGCTTGGCTTCAGGTAATAATGAGCAGTTCTTC	CASSLASGNNEQFF	TRBV5-4	TRBJ2-1	-
TGTGCCAGTAGTATTGGGACTAGCGGGGCTGAGCAGTTCTTC	CASSIGTSGAEQFF	TRBV19	TRBJ2-1	TRBD2
TGTGCTAGTGGACAACACGGCGAGCAGTTCTTC	CASGQHGEQFF	TRBV12-5	TRBJ2-1	-
TGTGCCAGCAGCTTAGACCCAGGGAACACTGAAGCTTTCTTT	CASSLDPGNTEAFF	TRBV11-2	TRBJ1-1	-
TGTGCCAGCAGCCGCCGGGGACTAGCGGGATACTCCTACAATGAGCAGTTCTTC	CASSRRGLAGYSYNEQFF	TRBV7-2	TRBJ2-1	TRBD2
TGTGCCATCATGCAAAAAACCCCCCCGCGGCAGTTCTTC	CAIMQKTPPRQFF	TRBV10-3	TRBJ2-1	-
TGTGCCAGCAGGGCCGCGGGGTCTGGAAACACCATATATTTT	CASRAAGSGNTIYF	TRBV27	TRBJ1-3	-